What follows are 32 T cell receptor beta chains derived from one specimen sequenced in a study of blood T cells in healthy people across ages. For the second PCR, which ran for about 7 to 12 cycles, a sample-barcoded 5' primer and a J-beta primer mix were used. One entry per CDR3 protein, called by TCRdb with MiXCR from the 5' RACE reads. The sample consists of under 1,000,000 distinct CDR3 sequences, around 36% of them appearing once. The sequenced sample consisted of blood. Receptor source: a man aged 18 to 30 in good health.

A word on this clonotype: A single base separates this from a much larger clone, so it may be a read error. The V and J genes are TRBV4-1 and TRBJ2-1; 7 bases align to TRBD1. The germline V gene encodes CDR1 MGHRA and CDR2 YSYEKL. CDR3 length: 14 residues. CDR3 residues: CTSSQGGAYNEQFF. DNA of the CDR3: TGCACCAGCAGCCAAGGGGGCGCCTACAATGAGCAGTTCTTC.

This clonotype was seen at least ten times. This chain uses TRBV10-3 with TRBJ1-6, with no clear D. V was clipped by 9 bases and J by 10 bases, with 16 bases between them. CDR1 is ENHRY, CDR2 SYGVKD, per germline. This CDR3 is built from 13 residues. The DNA of the CDR3 is TGTGCCATATCCGGACGGACCGAATCACCCCTCCACTTT. It translates to CAISGRTESPLHF.

The chain is built from TRBV7-2 and TRBJ1-6; possibly TRBD1 for D (6 bases). Looked up from germline, CDR1 is SGHTA and CDR2 is FQGNSA. CDR3 length equals 16 residues. V lost 5 bases to trimming and J lost 4 bases, with 15 bases between them. The CDR3 DNA sequence: TGTGCCAGCAGCAGCCGGGACACTGGTTATAATTCACCCCTCCACTTT. Encoded protein: CASSSRDTGYNSPLHF. The whole variable domain, filled in from reference TRBV7-2 and TRBJ1-6, reads GAGVSQSPSNKVTEKGKDVELRCDPISGHTALYWYRQSLGQGLEFLIYFQGNSAPDKSGLPSDRFSAERTGGSVSTLTIQRTQQEDSAVYLCASSSRDTGYNSPLHFGNGTRLTVT.

Note on this clonotype: The final CDR3 position lacks the conserved phenylalanine or tryptophan, pointing to a likely read error. The limits of the CDR3 on the DNA are not certain, so only TCRdb's listed CDR3 is given. Here the CDR3 reads CASSISGGAQDMEYS. The V gene is TRBV12-3 or TRBV12-4, the J gene TRBJ2-3; TRBD1, the table's D call, lacks a check against the DNA. The CDR3 spans 15 residues, counting both ends.

This clonotype has only a few counts. DNA for the CDR3: TGTGCCAGCAGCTTATTTCAGGGAAACTCCTACGAGCAGTACTTC. Translating gives CASSLFQGNSYEQYF. The V gene is TRBV7-9, the J gene TRBJ2-7; TRBD1 is a possible D gene (5 bases). The ends were cut back, 2 bases at V and 0 bases at J, with 11 bases in the middle. The CDR3 extends over 15 amino acids. CDR1 SEHNR and CDR2 FQNEAQ come from the germline V gene (reference sequence).

This clonotype was recorded a few times. The chain is built from TRBV6-1 and TRBJ1-4; possibly TRBD1 for D (5 bases). Trimming took off 5 bases at V and 7 bases at J, with 14 bases between the two ends. This CDR3 region has 14 residues. CDR1 and CDR2 from the germline V gene are MNHNS and SASEGT. CDR3: CASSSTTVGEKLFF. DNA of the CDR3: TGTGCCAGCAGTTCAACGACAGTCGGTGAAAAACTGTTTTTT.

The rearrangement links TRBV5-6 to TRBJ2-1; D uncertain. Per germline, CDR1 SGHDT and CDR2 YYEEEE. CDR3 size: 13 residues. V lost 2 bases, J lost 0 bases, and 3 bases lay in between. This CDR3 reads CASSFISYNEQFF. CDR3 nucleotides: TGTGCCAGCAGCTTCATCTCCTACAATGAGCAGTTCTTC.

The gene calls are TRBV29-1 and TRBJ2-5; TRBD2 agrees at 9 bases. The V segment lost 8 bases and the J segment 12 bases; nucleotides outside the gene matches: 13. This CDR3 is built from 12 residues. CDR1 and CDR2 (germline): SQVTM, ANQGSEA. CDR3: CSTGGGAGLEYF. CDR3 sequence (DNA): TGCAGCACAGGCGGGGGGGCCGGACTCGAGTACTTC.

The V gene is TRBV10-3, the J gene TRBJ1-2; D unclear. Deletions cut 10 bases from V and 3 bases from J, with 24 bases between. The germline V gene has CDR1 ENHRY and CDR2 SYGVKD. The CDR3 runs to 16 residues. The chain's CDR3 is CATHAKLGKEDYGYTF. CDR3 bases: TGTGCCACCCACGCTAAGTTGGGGAAGGAGGACTATGGCTACACCTTC.

Worth noting for this clonotype: One end of the junction varies from germline; a read error may be responsible. The V and J genes are TRBV4-2 and TRBJ2-1, with D perhaps matching TRBD2 (6 bases). CDR3 length equals 16 residues. Germline-derived CDR1 and CDR2 are LGHNA and YNFKEQ. In DNA form, the CDR3 reads TGTGCCAGCAGCCAAGATCGGCGGGGAGGCTACGATGAGCAGTTCTTC. Translating it yields CASSQDRRGGYDEQFF.

The V and J genes are TRBV3-1 and TRBJ1-2, with a weak D call TRBD1 (5 bases). CDR1 is LGHDT and CDR2 is YNNKEL in the germline V gene (reference sequence). This CDR3 spans 17 amino acids. Trimming took 1 base from V and 4 from J, leaving 19 bases between them. DNA of the CDR3: TGTGCCAGCAGCCAAGGCGGCAGGGTTCGTTGGGGCTATGGCTACACCTTC. Its protein is CASSQGGRVRWGYGYTF. The complete variable domain, with remaining parts taken from reference TRBV3-1 and TRBJ1-2, reads DTAVSQTPKYLVTQMGNDKSIKCEQNLGHDTMYWYKQDSKKFLKIMFSYNNKELIINETVPNRFSPKSPDKAHLNLHINSLELGDSAVYFCASSQGGRVRWGYGYTFGSGTRLTVV.

This clonotype was recorded at least ten times. The CDR3 DNA is TGTGCCAGCAGTTACGCGGGTAGCACAGATACGCAGTATTTT. Translation gives CASSYAGSTDTQYF. The chain joins TRBV6-2 or TRBV6-3 to TRBJ2-3, with D possibly matching TRBD2 (5 bases). Trimming stripped 2 bases from V and 0 bases from J, with 6 bases between. Germline CDR1 MNHEY, CDR2 SVGEGT. This CDR3 has 14 residues.

The rearrangement links TRBV7-3 to TRBJ1-2, with TRBD1 identical over 8 bases. CDR1 is SGHTA and CDR2 is FQGTGA in the germline V gene. The J segment lost 5 bases and the V segment lost 5 bases, leaving 13 bases of the junction unmatched. The length of the CDR3 is 16 residues. CDR3 sequence reads: CASSPTGQVQPYGYTF. For the CDR3, the DNA is TGTGCCAGCAGCCCCACGGGACAGGTTCAGCCTTATGGCTACACCTTC.

This clonotype came up a few times. This sequence joins TRBV7-9 and TRBJ2-7; weak D call: TRBD1 (7 bases). Per germline, CDR1 SEHNR and CDR2 FQNEAQ (reference sequence). The CDR3 has 14 amino acids. V shed 3 bases and J shed 2 bases, with 11 bases lying between them. The CDR3 bases are TGTGCCAGCAGCTTTGGAGGGGGCGCCTACGAGCAGTACTTC. As protein: CASSFGGGAYEQYF. The full variable domain, in which reference TRBV7-9 and TRBJ2-7 provide the parts outside the CDR3, is DTGVSQNPRHKITKRGQNVTFRCDPISEHNRLYWYRQTLGQGPEFLTYFQNEAQLEKSRLLSDRFSAERPKGSFSTLEIQRTEQGDSAMYLCASSFGGGAYEQYFGPGTRLTVT.

The chain is built from TRBV6-1 and TRBJ2-3; D is unclear. Germline assignment: CDR1 MNHNS and CDR2 SASEGT. The V gene lost 8 bases and the J gene lost 2 bases, with 11 bases spanning the gap. This CDR3 has 13 residues. CDR3 amino acids: CASLDGITDTQYF. The CDR3 bases are TGTGCCAGCCTCGATGGCATCACAGATACGCAGTATTTT.

This clonotype was observed many times. The V gene is TRBV12-3 or TRBV12-4, the J gene TRBJ2-1; D perhaps matches TRBD2 (5 bases). The ends were cut back, 5 bases at V and 4 bases at J, with 18 bases in the middle. This CDR3 has 16 amino acids. Here the CDR3 reads CASSPAGLPAYNEQFF. The CDR3, as DNA: TGTGCCAGCAGTCCGGCCGGACTGCCCGCTTACAATGAGCAGTTCTTC.

Details on this clonotype: This may be a read error, as it is one base from a much larger clone. The V gene is TRBV6-5, the J gene TRBJ1-2; 7 nucleotides agree with TRBD1. CDR3 length: 13 residues. V shed 5 bases, J shed 8 bases, and the junction held 8 bases outside the gene matches. CDR1 and CDR2 from the germline V gene are MNHEY and SVGAGI. In DNA form, the CDR3 reads TGTGCCAGCAGTGCCACAGGGGCTGGGGGCTACACCTTC. Protein sequence: CASSATGAGGYTF.

This clonotype came up many times. This chain joins TRBV4-2 and TRBJ2-4; a possible D gene is TRBD1 (6 bases). Looked up from germline, CDR1 is LGHNA and CDR2 is YNFKEQ. CDR3 length equals 16 residues. V was clipped by 1 base and J by 0 bases, with 10 bases between them. CDR3 in DNA: TGTGCCAGCAGCCAAGCAGGGGCCTCAGCCAAAAACATTCAGTACTTC. Translation gives CASSQAGASAKNIQYF.

This clonotype was seen repeatedly, ten times or more. The chain carries TRBV6-2 or TRBV6-3 and TRBJ2-7, with 10 bases lining up with TRBD1. The CDR3 extends over 16 amino acids. CDR1 is MNHEY and CDR2 is SVGEGT in the germline V gene. The J segment lost 0 bases and the V segment lost 0 bases, leaving 2 bases of the junction unmatched. The chain's CDR3 is CASSYSDRGSSYEQYF. CDR3 in DNA: TGTGCCAGCAGTTACTCGGACAGGGGGAGCTCCTACGAGCAGTACTTC.

This clonotype was recorded a few times. The V call is TRBV29-1, the J call TRBJ1-1; D not certain. Germline V gene data show CDR1 as SQVTM and CDR2 as ANQGSEA. The CDR3 extends over 12 amino acids. V dropped 7 bases and J dropped 4 bases, with 13 bases sitting between them. CDR3 sequence: CSAVTFGTEAFF. The CDR3 coding sequence is TGCAGCGCCGTCACGTTTGGCACTGAAGCTTTCTTT.

The chain is built from TRBV6-2 or TRBV6-3 and TRBJ2-7, with D unresolved. CDR3 length: 13 amino acids. Germline-derived CDR1 and CDR2 are MNHEY and SVGEGT. Trimming removed 0 bases from V and 2 bases from J, with 5 bases in between. CDR3 residues: CASSYSVTYEQYF. The DNA for the CDR3 is TGTGCCAGCAGTTACTCGGTAACCTACGAGCAGTACTTC.

The V call is TRBV12-3 or TRBV12-4, the J call TRBJ2-7; 7 bases match TRBD1. The CDR3 contains 16 residues. The J segment lost 4 bases and the V segment lost 6 bases, leaving 15 bases of the junction unmatched. CDR3 loop: CASSTYHRDRNYEQYF. Written as DNA, the CDR3 is TGTGCCAGCAGCACATACCACCGGGACAGAAATTACGAGCAGTACTTC.

J is TRBJ1-2 and V is TRBV2; D gene ambiguous. The CDR3 extends over 13 amino acids. CDR1 is SNHLY, CDR2 FYNNEI, per germline. The ends were cut back, 3 bases at V and 6 bases at J, with 11 bases in the middle. CDR3 coding DNA: TGTGCCAGCAGTGAGGAGGCAACCCATGGCTACACCTTC. Residues: CASSEEATHGYTF.

In regard to this clonotype: A much larger clone lies one base from this, so it may be a read error. In nucleotides, the CDR3 is TGTGCCAGCAGACAGGTCAATAAGCAGTTCTTC. Translation: CASRQVNKQFF. This chain connects TRBV3-1 to TRBJ2-1, with D possibly being TRBD1 (5 bases). The CDR3 loop spans 11 amino acids. The germline CDR1 and CDR2 sequences are LGHDT and YNNKEL (reference sequence).

This sequence joins TRBV4-3 and TRBJ2-5; 10 positions agree with TRBD1. The CDR3 sequence is 15 residues long. The germline CDR1 and CDR2 sequences are LGHNA and YSLEER. V lost 4 bases, J lost 4 bases, and 6 bases stayed unmatched. The CDR3 DNA is TGCGCCAGCAGCCCGGGGACAGGGGAAGGAGAGACCCAGTACTTC. It codes for CASSPGTGEGETQYF.

In regard to this clonotype: One end of the junction does not line up with germline, which may come from a read error. The chain carries TRBV7-2 and TRBJ2-5, with unresolved D. Germline CDR1 is SGHTA and CDR2 is FQGNSA. The CDR3 sequence is 14 residues long. The CDR3 loop reads CASSLAPPQEAQYF. The CDR3 region has the DNA TGTGCCAGCAGCTTAGCCCCTCCCCAAGAGGCCCAGTACTTC.

This clonotype was observed a few times. This chain connects TRBV5-5 to TRBJ2-1; tentative D call: TRBD1 (6 bases). CDR1 and CDR2 from the germline V gene are SGHKS and YYEKEE (reference sequence). CDR3 size: 15 residues. Trimming took 3 bases from V and 6 from J, leaving 16 bases between them. CDR3 coding DNA: TGTGCCAGCAGCTCCGGGACACCCGGGGTCAATGAGCAGTTCTTC. As protein: CASSSGTPGVNEQFF.

Only one count was recorded for this clonotype. One end of the junction varies from germline; a read error may be responsible. Here the CDR3 DNA reads TGTGCCGGCAGCCAAAGTCACCCTGCCTACAGGGGGGAGAACACTGAAGCTTTCTTT. Residues: CAGSQSHPAYRGENTEAFF. The J gene is TRBJ1-1, the V gene TRBV4-2, with 8 bases matching TRBD1. CDR1 LGHNA and CDR2 YNFKEQ come from the germline V gene. The CDR3 contains 19 residues.

This clonotype was counted a few times. The CDR3 protein is CASNVGRRGYTF. The CDR3 DNA reads as TGTGCCAGCAATGTGGGGAGACGGGGCTACACCTTC. The chain has TRBV28 and TRBJ1-2; no clear D. This CDR3 contains 12 residues. CDR1 and CDR2 (germline): MDHEN, SYDVKM. Trimming took 7 bases from V and 8 from J, leaving 14 bases between them.

This clonotype was detected only a few times. The junction departs from germline at one end; a sequencing error may be responsible. This CDR3 is CASSQVGQGEETQYF. In nucleotides, the CDR3 is TGCGCCAGCAGCCAAGTTGGGCAGGGTGAAGAGACCCAGTACTTC. V gene TRBV4-2 combines with J gene TRBJ2-5; the D gene is possibly TRBD1 (5 bases). Germline CDR1 LGHNA, CDR2 YNFKEQ. The CDR3 contains 15 residues.

This clonotype occurred a few times. This chain connects TRBV20-1 to TRBJ2-7, with D unresolved. Matching the DNA end better, TRBJ2-5 makes the J call doubtful. This CDR3 comprises 13 residues. Germline loops: CDR1 DFQATT, CDR2 SNEGSKA (reference sequence). The CDR3 loop reads CSASSTIQETQYF. The CDR3 DNA is TGCAGTGCTAGTTCGACAATCCAAGAGACCCAGTACTTC.

This rearrangement joins TRBV27 to TRBJ1-2; 9 nucleotides agree with TRBD1. Germline-derived CDR1 and CDR2 are MNHEY and SMNVEV (reference sequence). The V and J ends lost 8 bases and 6 bases, in that order; junction bases with no gene match: 10. CDR3 length: 14 residues. The CDR3 sequence: CASRLQGAGNGYTF. DNA for the CDR3: TGTGCCAGCCGACTACAGGGGGCAGGGAATGGCTACACCTTC.